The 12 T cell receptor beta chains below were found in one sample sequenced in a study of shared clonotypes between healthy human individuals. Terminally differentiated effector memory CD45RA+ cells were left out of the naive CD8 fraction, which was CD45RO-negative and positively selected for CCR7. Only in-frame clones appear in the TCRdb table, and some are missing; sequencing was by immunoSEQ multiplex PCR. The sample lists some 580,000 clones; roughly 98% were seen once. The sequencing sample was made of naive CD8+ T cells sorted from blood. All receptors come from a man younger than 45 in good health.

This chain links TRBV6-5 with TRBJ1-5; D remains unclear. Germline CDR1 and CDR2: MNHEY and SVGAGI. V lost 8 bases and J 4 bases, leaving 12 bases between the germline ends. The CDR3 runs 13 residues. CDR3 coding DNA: TGTGCCAGCGGGCTAGGCTTAAATCAGCCCCAGCATTTT. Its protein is CASGLGLNQPQHF.

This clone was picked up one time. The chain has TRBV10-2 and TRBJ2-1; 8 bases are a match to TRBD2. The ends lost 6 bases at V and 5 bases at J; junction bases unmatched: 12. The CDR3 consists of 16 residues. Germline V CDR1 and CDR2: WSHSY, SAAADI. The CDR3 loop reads CASSGTSGRDDNEQFF. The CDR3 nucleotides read TGCGCCAGCAGCGGAACAAGCGGGAGAGATGACAATGAGCAGTTCTTC.

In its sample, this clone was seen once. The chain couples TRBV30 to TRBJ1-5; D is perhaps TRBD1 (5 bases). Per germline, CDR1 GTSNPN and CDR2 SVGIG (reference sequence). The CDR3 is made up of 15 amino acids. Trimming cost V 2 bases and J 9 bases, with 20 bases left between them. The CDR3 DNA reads TGTGCCTGGAGTCACAGCAGGGCCTTGGGGTGGCCCCAGCATTTT. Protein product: CAWSHSRALGWPQHF. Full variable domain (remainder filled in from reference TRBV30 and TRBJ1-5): SQTIHQWPATLVQPVGSPLSLECTVEGTSNPNLYWYRQAAGRGLQLLFYSVGIGQISSEVPQNLSASRPQDRQFILSSKKLLLSDSGFYLCAWSHSRALGWPQHFGDGTRLSIL.

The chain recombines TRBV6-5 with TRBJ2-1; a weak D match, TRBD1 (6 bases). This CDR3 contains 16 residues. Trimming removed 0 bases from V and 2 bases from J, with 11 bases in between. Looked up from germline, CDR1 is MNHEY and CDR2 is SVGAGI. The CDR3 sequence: CASSYSTGPTYNEQFF. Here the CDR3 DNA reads TGTGCCAGCAGTTACTCGACAGGCCCGACCTACAATGAGCAGTTCTTC.

CDR3 DNA sequence: TGTGCCAGCAGTTCCCCCGACGCTTCTGGGGCCAACGTCCTGACTTTC. This codes for CASSSPDASGANVLTF. The chain links TRBV28 to TRBJ2-6; D is ambiguous. This CDR3 comprises 16 residues. Germline V gene data show CDR1 as MDHEN and CDR2 as SYDVKM. Trimming shortened V by 4 bases and J by 1 base, and 11 bases separated the two germline ends.

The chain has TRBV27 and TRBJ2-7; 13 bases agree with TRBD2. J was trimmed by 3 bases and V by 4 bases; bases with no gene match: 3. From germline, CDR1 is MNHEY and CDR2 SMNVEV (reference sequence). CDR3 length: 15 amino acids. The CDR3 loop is CASSSGTSGNYEQYF. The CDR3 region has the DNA TGTGCCAGCAGTTCAGGGACTAGCGGGAACTACGAGCAGTACTTC.

CDR3: CASGPGQGVLETQYF. CDR3 DNA: TGTGCCAGCGGACCGGGACAGGGGGTTCTCGAGACCCAGTACTTC. The chain couples TRBV7-9 to TRBJ2-5, with 11 positions matching TRBD1. The germline CDR1 and CDR2 sequences are SEHNR and FQNEAQ (reference sequence). The trim removed 8 bases at V and 5 bases at J, leaving 10 bases unmatched. The CDR3 is 15 residues long.

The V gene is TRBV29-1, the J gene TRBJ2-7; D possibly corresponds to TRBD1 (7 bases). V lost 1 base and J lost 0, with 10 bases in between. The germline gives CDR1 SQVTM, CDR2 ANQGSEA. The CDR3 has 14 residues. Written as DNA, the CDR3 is TGCAGCGTTGAAGTGCGGGACAGCTCCTACGAGCAGTACTTC. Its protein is CSVEVRDSSYEQYF.

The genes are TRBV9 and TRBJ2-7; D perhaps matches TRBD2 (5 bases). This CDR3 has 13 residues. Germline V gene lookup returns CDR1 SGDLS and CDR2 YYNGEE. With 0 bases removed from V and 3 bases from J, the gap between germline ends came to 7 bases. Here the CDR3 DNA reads TGTGCCAGCAGCGTAGATGACTACTACGAGCAGTACTTC. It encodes CASSVDDYYEQYF.

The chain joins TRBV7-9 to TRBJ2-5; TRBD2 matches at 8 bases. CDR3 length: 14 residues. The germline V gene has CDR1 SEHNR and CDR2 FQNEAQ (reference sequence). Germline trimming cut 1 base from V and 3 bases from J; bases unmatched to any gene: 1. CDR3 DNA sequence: TGTGCCAGCAGCTTAGTACTAGCGGAAGAGACCCAGTACTTC. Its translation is CASSLVLAEETQYF.

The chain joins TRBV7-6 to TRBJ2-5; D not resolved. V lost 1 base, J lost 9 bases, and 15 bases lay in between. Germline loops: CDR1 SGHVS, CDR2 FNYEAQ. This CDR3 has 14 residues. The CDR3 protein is CASSLVIDQWAQYF. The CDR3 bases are TGTGCCAGCAGCTTAGTGATCGACCAGTGGGCCCAGTACTTC.

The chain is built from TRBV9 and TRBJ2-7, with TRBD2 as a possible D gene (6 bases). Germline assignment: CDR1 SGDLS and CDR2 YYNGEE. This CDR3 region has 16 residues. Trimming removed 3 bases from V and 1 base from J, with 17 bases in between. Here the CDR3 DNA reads TGTGCCAGCAGCGGACCCCGGACTGGAGGGTCCTACGAGCAGTACTTC. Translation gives CASSGPRTGGSYEQYF.